This T cell receptor (beta chain) stems from a study of Ad26.COV2.S vaccination and SARS-CoV-2 variants. Study background: Once, or twice with 56 days between doses, Ad26.COV2.S was given intramuscularly.

Assay used: immunoSEQ multiplex PCR; TCRdb lists only in-frame clones, some missing. The data hold hundreds of thousands of clones, with around 92% observed a single time. V was clipped by 1 base and J by 3 bases; unmatched bases: 9. This CDR3 is 17 amino acids long. CDR1 and CDR2 (germline): SEHNR, FQNEAQ (reference sequence). Sample treatment: over 15 received Ad26.COV2.S at low or high dose, single or two shots; 5 received placebo; per-sample allocation not given. The samples date from day 63 after the first vaccine or placebo injection. The source material was peripheral blood, sampled in a trial of Ad26.COV2.S vaccine versus placebo. The clonotype originates from a person between 18 and 65 years old who received the Ad26.COV2.S COVID-19 vaccine or a placebo. This chain joins TRBV7-9 and TRBJ2-3; 8 positions match TRBD1. The CDR3 DNA is TGTGCCAGCAGCTTAGGCCGACAGGGGCGGCTTACAGATACGCAGTATTTT. It codes for CASSLGRQGRLTDTQYF.